The rows below give T cell receptor beta chains drawn from one sample of a study of cytomegalovirus exposure and HLA in healthy donors. Profiling relied on immunoSEQ multiplex PCR, and the TCRdb table lists in-frame clones only, not all of them. Here the sample spans 150,000 to 200,000 clones, approximately 80% being singletons. Sequences were obtained from PBMCs. The origin of the receptors is a man younger than 45 in good health and CMV-seropositive. CDR3s include the opening cysteine and the closing phenylalanine or tryptophan. The D gene is left open where the match is weak. Some rows have no size entry. The others give once, few or many, or a class for an expanded clone.

NA NA TRBJ2-3 TRBV21-1 CASPQGRSTSVCTDTQYF TGTGCCAGCCCTCAAGGGCGGAGCACTAGCGTTTGTACAGATACGCAGTATTTT
NA NA TRBJ2-7 TRBV27 CASSSRLVRRNMDYEQYF TGTGCCAGCAGTTCAAGACTAGTTAGACGAAACATGGACTACGAGCAGTACTTC
NA TRBD1 TRBJ1-1 TRBV5-1 CASSRGTANTEAFF TGCGCCAGCAGCCGGGGGACAGCGAACACTGAAGCTTTCTTT
NA NA TRBJ2-3 TRBV6-5 CASSSFGESDTQYF TGTGCCAGCAGTTCGTTCGGGGAAAGCGATACGCAGTATTTT
NA TRBD1 TRBJ1-2 TRBV7-6 CASSQGGTVLPRAPTF TGTGCCAGCAGCCAAGGGGGGACAGTACTGCCACGGGCACCGACTTTC
NA NA TRBJ2-5 TRBV5-1 CASSLAGETQYF TGCGCCAGCAGCTTGGCGGGGGAGACCCAGTACTTC
NA NA TRBJ1-1 TRBV6-1 CASSAGALMNTEAFF TGTGCCAGCAGCGCAGGGGCCTTAATGAACACTGAAGCTTTCTTT
NA NA TRBJ1-2 TRBV27 CASSLSRGNYGYTF TGTGCCAGCAGTTTATCAAGGGGAAACTATGGCTACACCTTC
NA TRBD1 TRBJ1-5 TRBV2 CASSELRQGPNNQPQHF TGTGCCAGCAGTGAACTTCGACAGGGGCCAAACAATCAGCCCCAGCATTTT
NA TRBD2 TRBJ2-1 TRBV6-1 CASSSGRWNEQFF TGTGCCAGCTCAAGCGGGAGGTGGAATGAGCAGTTCTTC
few NA TRBJ2-2 TRBV7-8 CASSTRDTYTGELFF TGTGCCAGCAGCACCCGGGACACTTACACCGGGGAGCTGTTTTTT
NA TRBD1 TRBJ2-1 TRBV5-1 CASRDTGGRTYNKQFF TGCGCCAGCAGAGATACAGGGGGCAGAACCTACAATAAGCAGTTCTTC
few NA TRBJ2-1 TRBV27 CASSLLEGSNEQFF TGTGCCAGCAGTTTACTAGAGGGTAGTAATGAGCAGTTCTTC
NA TRBD1 TRBJ2-1 TRBV7-9 CASSLAGTGNNEQFF TGTGCCAGCAGCTTAGCCGGGACAGGGAACAATGAGCAGTTCTTC
NA TRBD1 TRBJ1-2 TRBV5-1 CASSLGQGNYGYTF TGCGCCAGCAGCCTTGGACAGGGGAACTATGGCTACACCTTC
NA NA TRBJ2-7 TRBV7-9 CASSEDWALSYEQYF TGTGCCAGCAGTGAGGACTGGGCACTCTCCTACGAGCAGTACTTC
NA NA TRBJ2-7 TRBV21-1 CASSKHPPGQGHEQYF TGTGCCAGCAGCAAACATCCCCCGGGACAGGGCCACGAGCAGTACTTC
NA NA TRBJ1-6 TRBV18 CASSLSGAYNSPLHF TGTGCCAGCTCACTATCGGGTGCCTATAATTCACCCCTCCACTTT
NA NA TRBJ2-2 TRBV27 CASSKGVRGTGELFF TGTGCCAGCAGTAAGGGGGTCCGAGGGACCGGGGAGCTGTTTTTT
NA NA TRBJ2-1 TRBV9 CASSVASTSNYNEQFF TGTGCCAGCAGCGTAGCGTCTACCTCAAACTACAATGAGCAGTTCTTC
once NA TRBJ1-4 TRBV12-5 CASGLDRAHGEKLFF TGTGCTAGTGGTTTGGACAGGGCCCACGGTGAAAAACTGTTTTTT
NA NA TRBJ2-3 TRBV9 CASSPLGQGSTDTQYF TGTGCCAGCAGCCCCCTCGGGCAGGGGAGCACAGATACGCAGTATTTT
NA NA TRBJ1-3 TRBV19 CASSTGVAGNTIYF TGTGCCAGTAGTACAGGGGTTGCTGGAAACACCATATATTTT
NA TRBD1 TRBJ2-1 TRBV11-2 CASSLGYRGYNEQFF TGTGCCAGCAGCTTAGGGTACAGGGGCTACAATGAGCAGTTCTTC
NA NA TRBJ2-7 TRBV7-2 CASSRDPRLEGSYEQYF TGTGCCAGCAGCCGAGACCCCAGACTGGAGGGTAGCTACGAGCAGTACTTC
NA TRBD2 TRBJ2-3 TRBV15 CATSRDRGAQYF TGTGCCACCAGCAGAGATCGGGGGGCGCAGTATTTT
NA TRBD2 TRBJ2-3 TRBV18 CASSPLAGGYTDTQYF TGTGCCAGCTCACCACTAGCGGGGGGATACACAGATACGCAGTATTTT
few TRBD1 TRBJ1-1 TRBV5-6 CASSLRLTGITEAFF TGTGCCAGCAGCCTAAGGCTGACAGGGATCACTGAAGCTTTCTTT
NA NA TRBJ1-3 TRBV18 CASSPVAESVNTIYF TGTGCCAGCTCACCCGTAGCGGAATCGGTAAACACCATATATTTT
NA NA TRBJ1-3 TRBV7-9 CASSSRDQGSGNTIYF TGTGCCAGCAGCTCCCGCGATCAGGGCTCTGGAAACACCATATATTTT
NA NA TRBJ2-1 TRBV6-5 CASRHRDSSGNEQFF TGTGCCAGCAGGCACCGGGACTCCTCGGGCAATGAGCAGTTCTTC
NA TRBD1 TRBJ2-1 TRBV5-1 CASSAPTGEINEQFF TGCGCCAGCAGCGCCCCGACAGGGGAAATAAATGAGCAGTTCTTC
NA NA TRBJ1-6 TRBV7-2 CASSRGAQGNSPLHF TGTGCCAGCAGCCGAGGAGCGCAGGGTAATTCACCCCTCCACTTT
NA TRBD1 TRBJ1-2 TRBV19 CASSPGTGGAYYGYTF TGTGCCAGTAGTCCCGGGACAGGGGGCGCATACTATGGCTACACCTTC
NA NA TRBJ2-7 TRBV7-8 CASSLRGTAGYEQYF TGTGCCAGCAGCTTACGCGGGACTGCAGGCTACGAGCAGTACTTC
NA NA TRBJ1-5 TRBV23-1 CASSQSRGGNQPQHF TGCGCCAGCAGTCAATCCCGGGGGGGCAATCAGCCCCAGCATTTT
once TRBD1 TRBJ1-1 TRBV5-4 CASREQGIDTEAFF TGTGCCAGCAGAGAACAGGGGATCGACACTGAAGCTTTCTTT
NA NA TRBJ1-4 TRBV2 CASKRREGEKLFF TGTGCCAGCAAGAGAAGGGAGGGGGAAAAACTGTTTTTT
NA TRBD1 TRBJ1-1 TRBV6-5 CASTKDRVTEAFF TGTGCCAGCACCAAAGACAGGGTCACTGAAGCTTTCTTT
NA NA TRBJ2-7 TRBV5-4 CASSLFSGLYEQYF TGTGCCAGCAGCTTGTTTAGCGGACTGTACGAGCAGTACTTC
few NA TRBJ1-1 TRBV19 CASKPGGVNTEAFF TGTGCCAGTAAGCCGGGGGGCGTGAACACTGAAGCTTTCTTT
NA NA TRBJ2-3 TRBV2 CASAQLATDTQYF TGTGCCAGCGCCCAACTAGCAACAGATACGCAGTATTTT
once TRBD1 TRBJ2-3 TRBV7-9 CATLQGMDTQYF TGTGCCACTTTACAGGGGATGGATACGCAGTATTTT
NA NA TRBJ2-7 TRBV27 CASSPQVRKGSYEQYF TGTGCCAGCAGTCCACAGGTCCGAAAGGGGTCCTACGAGCAGTACTTC
NA TRBD1 TRBJ2-7 TRBV19 CASSDRGGAGEQYF TGTGCCAGTAGTGACAGGGGGGGGGCAGGCGAGCAGTACTTC
few NA TRBJ2-7 TRBV6-5 CASSYSTASYEQYF TGTGCCAGCAGTTACTCGACAGCCTCCTACGAGCAGTACTTC
NA TRBD1 TRBJ1-2 TRBV9 CASSAGTDTNYGYTF TGTGCCAGCAGCGCAGGGACAGACACTAACTATGGCTACACCTTC
NA TRBD2 TRBJ2-7 TRBV2 CASSGATTSGRPYEQYF TGTGCCAGCAGTGGGGCTACTACTAGCGGGAGGCCCTACGAGCAGTACTTC
NA NA TRBJ1-1 TRBV5-1 CASSLARNTEAFF TGCGCCAGCAGCTTGGCCAGGAACACTGAAGCTTTCTTT
once NA TRBJ2-7 TRBV27 CASNYRGRGLYEQYF TGTGCCAGCAACTACAGAGGGAGGGGGTTGTACGAGCAGTACTTC
NA NA TRBJ2-2 TRBV5-1 CASSLAPRGELFF TGCGCCAGCAGCTTGGCCCCCCGCGGGGAGCTGTTTTTT
NA NA TRBJ2-3 TRBV28 CASSPPGLSQDTQYF TGTGCCAGCAGTCCGCCGGGACTGTCGCAGGATACGCAGTATTTT
NA NA TRBJ2-2 TRBV25-1 CASSAGTGELFF TGTGCCAGCAGTGCAGGGACTGGGGAGCTGTTTTTT
NA NA TRBJ2-7 TRBV11-3 CASSPGANNHEQYF TGTGCCAGCAGTCCAGGGGCGAACAACCACGAGCAGTACTTC
NA TRBD1 TRBJ2-7 TRBV4-1 CASSIGTGPRYEQYF TGCGCCAGCAGTATCGGGACAGGTCCCAGGTACGAGCAGTACTTC